The 32 T cell receptor beta chains reported below all come from one sample, sequenced in a study of T-cell reconstitution after alpha-beta-depleted transplantation in children. Unique molecular identifiers were built into the TCRbeta library. TCRdb fed the PCR reads into MiXCR, producing one record per CDR3 protein. The sample consists of under 400,000 distinct CDR3 sequences, approximately 23% of them appearing once. The specimen was PBMCs, mostly from graft donor cells, collected 180 days after TCRalphabeta/CD19-depleted stem cell transplant. The receptor set was obtained from a male patient younger than 18 who had a stem cell transplant for acute lymphoblastic leukemia, so the T cells may come from the graft donor.

The chain is built from TRBV20-1 and TRBJ1-5; D gene unclear. The CDR3 is 13 residues long. Germline V gene lookup returns CDR1 DFQATT and CDR2 SNEGSKA (reference sequence). V was cut by 1 base and J by 6 bases, with 10 bases left in between. The CDR3 loop reads CSARATRSQPQHF. CDR3 sequence (DNA): TGCAGTGCTAGAGCTACCAGGAGTCAGCCCCAGCATTTT.

This clonotype came up a few times. This chain joins TRBV21-1 and TRBJ2-2; TRBD1, as called in the table, went unchecked against the DNA. TRBV21-1 is marked as a pseudogene. This CDR3 contains 17 residues. CDR3 nucleotides: TGTGCCAGCAGCAATGGTGGACAGGGGTATCCCACCGGGGAGCTGTTTTTT. Protein product: CASSNGGQGYPTGELFF.

This chain links TRBV6-1 with TRBJ1-5, with 7 bases identical to TRBD1. Germline assignment: CDR1 MNHNS and CDR2 SASEGT. With 8 bases clipped from V and 1 base from J, the junction kept 11 bases outside the gene matches. This CDR3 spans 16 amino acids. This CDR3 is CASQPLRDSSNQPQHF. In DNA, the CDR3 is TGTGCCAGCCAACCTCTCAGGGACAGCAGCAATCAGCCCCAGCATTTT.

CDR3 nucleotides: TGCAGCGTTGTGTCCGCGGGACGGCACAATGAGCAGTTCTTC. Translating gives CSVVSAGRHNEQFF. The rearrangement uses TRBV29-1 and TRBJ2-1, with a possible D match to TRBD2 (6 bases). The germline V and J ends were trimmed by 4 bases and 5 bases, with 15 bases remaining between them. CDR1 and CDR2 (germline): SQVTM, ANQGSEA. This CDR3 region has 14 residues.

Only a few counts were recorded for this clonotype. The gene calls are TRBV20-1 and TRBJ1-4; D is unclear. Germline V gene data show CDR1 as DFQATT and CDR2 as SNEGSKA (reference sequence). The CDR3 is 13 residues long. V lost 6 bases, J lost 4 bases, and 12 bases lay in between. CDR3 sequence: CSAREAYNEKLFF. The CDR3 region has the DNA TGCAGTGCCCGGGAGGCCTATAATGAAAAACTGTTTTTT.

This clonotype was detected a few times. The chain recombines TRBV18 with TRBJ2-7, with 11 bases aligning to TRBD2. The CDR3 is 14 amino acids. V trimming: 4 bases; J trimming: 5 bases; junction bases outside the gene matches: 4. The germline gives CDR1 KGHSH, CDR2 LQKENI. The CDR3 coding sequence is TGTGCCAGCTCACTAGCGGGAGGGAGCCACGAGCAGTACTTC. Translating it yields CASSLAGGSHEQYF.

This chain connects TRBV5-1 to TRBJ2-1, with D possibly matching TRBD2 (6 bases). The CDR3 runs to 15 residues. Germline V CDR1 and CDR2: SGHRS, YFSETQ. V dropped 0 bases and J dropped 5 bases, with 12 bases sitting between them. CDR3 nucleotide sequence: TGCGCCAGCAGCTTGGGCACTACTAGCAACAATGAGCAGTTCTTC. Residues: CASSLGTTSNNEQFF. Full variable domain (missing parts from reference TRBV5-1 and TRBJ2-1): KAGVTQTPRYLIKTRGQQVTLSCSPISGHRSVSWYQQTPGQGLQFLFEYFSETQRNKGNFPGRFSGRQFSNSRSEMNVSTLELGDSALYLCASSLGTTSNNEQFFGPGTRLTVL.

The rearrangement joins TRBV6-5 to TRBJ1-6; 7 nucleotides line up with TRBD1. The CDR3 runs to 15 residues. CDR1 is MNHEY, CDR2 SVGAGI, per germline. The junction had 5 bases not matched to a gene; V was cut back by 4 bases and J by 5 bases. The CDR3 loop is CASSLRQGDNSPLHF. The CDR3 region has the DNA TGTGCCAGCAGTTTACGACAGGGTGATAATTCACCCCTCCACTTT.

Turning to this clonotype: Relative to the germline gene, one junction end is altered; a read error may explain this. This chain joins TRBV20-1 and TRBJ2-5, with 7 nucleotides matching TRBD2. In germline, CDR1 is DFQATT, CDR2 SNEGSKA (reference sequence). CDR3 length: 14 residues. The CDR3 nucleotides are TGCAGTGCCAGAGATCGGACGGTCCGGGGGGCCCAGTACTTC. Protein sequence: CSARDRTVRGAQYF.

The rearrangement links TRBV5-1 to TRBJ2-3; 9 bases fit TRBD2. The CDR3 is 16 residues long. V trimming: 7 bases; J trimming: 4 bases; junction bases outside the gene matches: 13. Germline lookup yields CDR1 SGHRS and CDR2 YFSETQ. This CDR3 is CASARIAGALSDTQYF. DNA for the CDR3: TGCGCCAGCGCCAGGATAGCGGGAGCGTTGTCAGATACGCAGTATTTT. Based on the CDR3 plus reference TRBV5-1 and TRBJ2-3, the full variable domain is KAGVTQTPRYLIKTRGQQVTLSCSPISGHRSVSWYQQTPGQGLQFLFEYFSETQRNKGNFPGRFSGRQFSNSRSEMNVSTLELGDSALYLCASARIAGALSDTQYFGPGTRLTVL.

A few counts support this clonotype. V gene TRBV13 combines with J gene TRBJ2-1, with 7 bases that match TRBD1. V was pared by 0 bases and J by 1 base, with 3 bases of the junction left unmatched. The germline V gene encodes CDR1 PRHDT and CDR2 FYEKMQ (reference sequence). The CDR3 spans 16 residues. CDR3 bases: TGTGCCAGCAGCTTAGGGGCAGGGGGATCCTACAATGAGCAGTTCTTC. Translated: CASSLGAGGSYNEQFF.

The count of this clonotype is one. The junction differs from germline at one of its ends, possibly a read error. The rearrangement uses TRBV20-1 and TRBJ2-2; D is possibly TRBD2 (5 bases). The CDR3 runs 14 residues. CDR1 and CDR2 from the germline V gene are DFQATT and SNEGSKA (reference sequence). CDR3 bases: TGCAGTGCTAGAGCTGGCGTCGACACCGGGGAGTTGTTTTTT. Amino acid sequence: CSARAGVDTGELFF.

The chain links TRBV6-2 or TRBV6-3 to TRBJ2-7, with 8 bases aligning to TRBD2. The CDR3 is made up of 14 amino acids. Trimming at V came to 6 bases and at J to 3 bases, leaving 7 bases not matched to a gene. Germline V gene data show CDR1 as MNHEY and CDR2 as SVGEGT. The CDR3 sequence: CASRVAGRFYEQYF. The CDR3 DNA reads TGTGCCAGCAGAGTAGCGGGACGATTCTACGAGCAGTACTTC.

This clonotype was counted between two and nine times. V gene TRBV12-5 combines with J gene TRBJ1-5; D remains unclear. V was pared by 6 bases and J by 3 bases, with 0 bases between. The V gene's germline CDR1 is LGHNT and CDR2 FRNRAP. This CDR3 is built from 10 residues. CDR3 nucleotide sequence: TGTGCTAGTGGCAATCAGCCCCAGCATTTT. Protein sequence: CASGNQPQHF.

V gene TRBV6-4 combines with J gene TRBJ2-1; D is undetermined. The ends were cut back, 5 bases at V and 2 bases at J, with 7 bases in the middle. The length of the CDR3 is 13 residues. Germline values: CDR1 MRHNA, CDR2 SNTAGT. For the CDR3, the DNA is TGTGCCAGCAGTATCTCAGCCTACAATGAGCAGTTCTTC. It yields the protein CASSISAYNEQFF.

The table lists this clonotype with a few counts. The chain couples TRBV5-5 to TRBJ2-7; D gene unclear. This CDR3 has 16 amino acids. Germline V gene sequence: CDR1 SGHKS, CDR2 YYEKEE (reference sequence). The V gene lost 2 bases and the J gene lost 0 bases, with 15 bases spanning the gap. Here the CDR3 reads CASSLSTVWSSYEQYF. CDR3 DNA sequence: TGTGCCAGCAGCTTAAGTACTGTCTGGAGCTCCTACGAGCAGTACTTC.

The chain is built from TRBV3-1 and TRBJ2-5, with 12 positions matching TRBD2. The junction had 7 bases not matched to a gene; V was cut back by 4 bases and J by 1 base. This CDR3 has 17 residues. CDR1 is LGHDT, CDR2 YNNKEL, per germline (reference sequence). CDR3: CASSLDRLAGVQETQYF. The CDR3 DNA reads as TGTGCCAGCAGCCTTGACCGACTAGCGGGGGTCCAAGAGACCCAGTACTTC.

CDR3 DNA sequence: TGCGCCAGCAGCTTTGACACTTATAATGAAAAACTGTTTTTT. Protein: CASSFDTYNEKLFF. The chain employs TRBV5-1 and TRBJ1-4; unclear D gene. Germline CDR1 SGHRS, CDR2 YFSETQ. The CDR3 runs to 14 residues. V dropped 2 bases and J dropped 4 bases, with 9 bases sitting between them.

This clonotype was detected only a few times. The CDR3 DNA is TGTGCCAGCAGCCCACAGGGGCTCGAAGAGACCCAGTACTTC. The encoded protein is CASSPQGLEETQYF. V usage is TRBV4-2 and J usage is TRBJ2-5; 7 bases fit TRBD1. With 4 bases clipped from V and 3 bases from J, the junction kept 5 bases outside the gene matches. This CDR3 is built from 14 residues. Germline V CDR1 and CDR2: LGHNA, YNFKEQ.

The rearrangement joins TRBV7-6 to TRBJ2-3; D might be TRBD1 (6 bases). The CDR3 totals 14 residues. Trimming removed 6 bases from V and 6 bases from J, with 16 bases in between. Germline CDR1 and CDR2: SGHVS and FNYEAQ. In DNA form, the CDR3 reads TGTGCCAGCAGTCAAGGACAGAGCATGGATACGCAGTATTTT. It yields the protein CASSQGQSMDTQYF. The full variable domain, its missing parts supplied by reference TRBV7-6 and TRBJ2-3, is GAGVSQSPRYKVTKRGQDVALRCDPISGHVSLYWYRQALGQGPEFLTYFNYEAQQDKSGLPNDRFSAERPEGSISTLTIQRTEQRDSAMYRCASSQGQSMDTQYFGPGTRLTVL.

This sequence joins TRBV5-5 and TRBJ1-1, with a possible D match to TRBD1 (5 bases). V lost 0 bases and J lost 3, with 12 bases in between. In germline, CDR1 is SGHKS, CDR2 YYEKEE (reference sequence). The CDR3 runs 15 residues. DNA of the CDR3: TGTGCCAGCAGCTTGGCGTCAGGGTGGGACACTGAAGCTTTCTTT. Translating gives CASSLASGWDTEAFF.

Only a few counts were recorded for this clonotype. V usage is TRBV5-1 and J usage is TRBJ2-1; 9 bases are shared with TRBD2. This CDR3 is built from 17 residues. Germline V lookup: CDR1 SGHRS, CDR2 YFSETQ. V lost 0 bases to trimming and J lost 4 bases; unmatched junction nucleotides: 8. DNA for the CDR3: TGCGCCAGCAGCTTGGTCGCAGGACTAGCGCTTTACAATGAGCAGTTCTTC. It codes for CASSLVAGLALYNEQFF.

This clonotype was recorded a few times. The CDR3 region is CASSVLGSSGNTIYF. CDR3 DNA: TGTGCCAGCAGCGTCCTCGGAAGCTCTGGAAACACCATATATTTT. V gene TRBV9 combines with J gene TRBJ1-3; D gene unclear. Trimming pared 2 bases from V and 0 bases from J, leaving 9 bases between. Germline CDR1 SGDLS, CDR2 YYNGEE. The CDR3 spans 15 residues.

This clonotype appeared a few times. The chain combines TRBV28 with TRBJ1-3; the match to TRBD1 covers 9 bases. The ends lost 4 bases at V and 0 bases at J; junction bases unmatched: 1. Germline CDR1 MDHEN, CDR2 SYDVKM. This CDR3 has 15 amino acids. CDR3 loop: CASSWDRVSGNTIYF. The CDR3 bases are TGTGCCAGCAGTTGGGACAGGGTCTCTGGAAACACCATATATTTT.

The table lists this clonotype with a few counts. The chain links TRBV5-1 to TRBJ2-7, with D perhaps TRBD1 (7 bases). This CDR3 comprises 18 residues. Per the germline V gene, CDR1 is SGHRS and CDR2 is YFSETQ. Trimming pared 0 bases from V and 5 bases from J, leaving 24 bases between. In DNA, the CDR3 is TGCGCCAGCAGCTTGGCCCCCAGGGGGGCACGCTCGACCGACGAGCAGTACTTC. This translates into CASSLAPRGARSTDEQYF.

This clonotype appeared a few times. V and J are TRBV7-6 and TRBJ1-1; D is unclear. The germline gives CDR1 SGHVS, CDR2 FNYEAQ. This CDR3 comprises 15 residues. Trimming pared 5 bases from V and 1 base from J, leaving 14 bases between. In nucleotides, the CDR3 is TGTGCCAGCAGCGTTCAGGTGGCGGGGAACACTGAAGCTTTCTTT. This codes for CASSVQVAGNTEAFF.

This clonotype has a single count. The chain is built from TRBV6-1 and TRBJ2-3, with 10 positions matching TRBD2. The ends lost 6 bases at V and 5 bases at J; junction bases unmatched: 5. This CDR3 is built from 14 residues. Germline CDR1 is MNHNS and CDR2 is SASEGT. This chain's CDR3 is CASRSSGSLDTQYF. CDR3 nucleotide sequence: TGTGCCAGCAGATCTAGCGGGAGTCTAGATACGCAGTATTTT.

The V and J genes are TRBV20-1 and TRBJ2-7; a weak D match, TRBD1 (5 bases). Germline V gene lookup returns CDR1 DFQATT and CDR2 SNEGSKA (reference sequence). Trimming removed 0 bases at V and 0 bases at J, with 15 bases between. The CDR3 covers 16 residues. The CDR3: CSARDQGLVGSYEQYF. For the CDR3, the DNA is TGCAGTGCTAGAGATCAGGGTCTAGTCGGCTCCTACGAGCAGTACTTC.

The chain uses TRBV10-3 and TRBJ1-1; 10 nucleotides align to TRBD1. Trimming at V came to 6 bases and at J to 6 bases, leaving 4 bases not matched to a gene. The V gene's germline CDR1 is ENHRY and CDR2 SYGVKD. There are 13 residues in the CDR3. In DNA, the CDR3 is TGTGCCATCAGGGGACAGGGGATATCTGAAGCTTTCTTT. This codes for CAIRGQGISEAFF.

This clonotype has only a few counts. The chain carries TRBV7-6 and TRBJ2-7; TRBD2 agrees at 9 bases. Germline V gene sequence: CDR1 SGHVS, CDR2 FNYEAQ. V dropped 4 bases and J dropped 1; count of bases not matched to a gene: 5. CDR3 size: 15 residues. The CDR3 loop reads CASSYSGSGSYEQYF. In DNA, the CDR3 is TGTGCCAGCAGCTATAGCGGGAGTGGGTCCTACGAGCAGTACTTC.

This clonotype has only a few counts. The chain links TRBV2 to TRBJ1-2; TRBD1 aligns across 7 bases. The CDR3 length is 13 residues. Losses at the gene ends were 6 bases for V and 5 bases for J; bases not matched to a gene: 6. Germline CDR1 and CDR2: SNHLY and FYNNEI. The CDR3 loop is CASSPDRVYGYTF. The DNA of the CDR3 is TGTGCCAGCAGCCCCGACAGGGTTTATGGCTACACCTTC.

This clonotype showed up just a few times. This chain joins TRBV7-2 and TRBJ2-2, with 7 bases lining up with TRBD1. CDR1 and CDR2 (germline): SGHTA, FQGNSA. This CDR3 has 16 residues. V was clipped by 4 bases and J by 7 bases; unmatched bases: 12. The CDR3 region is CASSSYRGTTVGELFF. The CDR3 bases are TGTGCCAGCAGCTCATACAGGGGAACCACCGTCGGGGAGCTGTTTTTT. The whole variable domain, remainder taken from reference TRBV7-2 and TRBJ2-2, is GAGVSQSPSNKVTEKGKDVELRCDPISGHTALYWYRQSLGQGLEFLIYFQGNSAPDKSGLPSDRFSAERTGGSVSTLTIQRTQQEDSAVYLCASSSYRGTTVGELFFGEGSRLTVL.